The rows below give T cell receptor beta chains drawn from one sample of a study of shared clonotypes between healthy human individuals. TCRdb's copy holds only in-frame clones and misses some; the assay was immunoSEQ multiplex PCR. The sample includes around 370,000 clones, about 96% seen only once; the top ten take approximately 0.32%. The sequenced sample consisted of memory CD8+ T cells sorted from blood. These receptors were obtained from a man aged 30-40 years in good health. The CDR3 runs from the conserved cysteine through the conserved F or W. D genes are given only for firm matches. The size field is filled for only some rows; it gives once, few, many or a size class.

cdr3_nt: TGCGCCAGCAGCCATGAGCAGTTCTTC
cdr3_aa: CASSHEQFF
j_call: TRBJ2-1
d_call: .
v_call: TRBV4-1
clone_size: .
cdr3_length: 9

cdr3_nt: TGTGCCAGCAGCTTAGGTGCGGGGATACAAGAGACCCAGTACTTC
cdr3_aa: CASSLGAGIQETQYF
j_call: TRBJ2-5
d_call: .
v_call: TRBV7-9
clone_size: .
cdr3_length: 15

cdr3_nt: TGTGCCAGCAGCGTAGCTTTAGGGGATGAGCAGTTCTTC
cdr3_aa: CASSVALGDEQFF
j_call: TRBJ2-1
d_call: .
v_call: TRBV9
clone_size: .
cdr3_length: 13

cdr3_nt: TGTGCCAGCAGCAACCCCCGGGGGGAGCATAGCACAGATACGCAGTATTTT
cdr3_aa: CASSNPRGEHSTDTQYF
j_call: TRBJ2-3
d_call: TRBD2
v_call: TRBV11-1
clone_size: .
cdr3_length: 17

cdr3_nt: TGCGCCAGCAGCTTGGTGGCCGGGAGTTTTACCGGGGAGCTGTTTTTT
cdr3_aa: CASSLVAGSFTGELFF
j_call: TRBJ2-2
d_call: .
v_call: TRBV5-1
clone_size: once
cdr3_length: 16

cdr3_nt: TGCGCCAGCAGCTTGGACTCGTACTACGAGCAGTACTTC
cdr3_aa: CASSLDSYYEQYF
j_call: TRBJ2-7
d_call: .
v_call: TRBV5-1
clone_size: .
cdr3_length: 13

cdr3_nt: TGTGCCAGCAGCAAATCCCCGGGACAGCTGAACACTGAAGCTTTCTTT
cdr3_aa: CASSKSPGQLNTEAFF
j_call: TRBJ1-1
d_call: TRBD1
v_call: TRBV7-9
clone_size: .
cdr3_length: 16

cdr3_nt: TGTGCCAGCAGTTTGAGTCGGGAAGGTGAGCAGTTCTTC
cdr3_aa: CASSLSREGEQFF
j_call: TRBJ2-1
d_call: .
v_call: TRBV6-5
clone_size: .
cdr3_length: 13

cdr3_nt: TGTGCCAGCAGCCAAGAGGGGGTGGGACCGGGACCCTTTGAAGCTTTCTTT
cdr3_aa: CASSQEGVGPGPFEAFF
j_call: TRBJ1-1
d_call: .
v_call: TRBV4-2
clone_size: .
cdr3_length: 17

cdr3_nt: TGTGCCAGCAGCTTAGATAGGGGGAGGACCTACGAGCAGTACTTC
cdr3_aa: CASSLDRGRTYEQYF
j_call: TRBJ2-7
d_call: .
v_call: TRBV7-2
clone_size: .
cdr3_length: 15

cdr3_nt: TGTGCCATCGGGGGGACAGGGCCCACTGAAGCTTTCTTT
cdr3_aa: CAIGGTGPTEAFF
j_call: TRBJ1-1
d_call: TRBD1
v_call: TRBV10-3
clone_size: once
cdr3_length: 13

cdr3_nt: TGTGCCAGCTCACCACTCCGGGACAGGGGACTAGCGGCAGAAGATACGCAGTATTTT
cdr3_aa: CASSPLRDRGLAAEDTQYF
j_call: TRBJ2-3
d_call: .
v_call: TRBV18
clone_size: .
cdr3_length: 19

cdr3_nt: TGTGCCTGGGCAGGGGGCTCTGGAAACACCATATATTTT
cdr3_aa: CAWAGGSGNTIYF
j_call: TRBJ1-3
d_call: TRBD1
v_call: TRBV30
clone_size: .
cdr3_length: 13

cdr3_nt: TGTGCCAGCTCTACCGGGACTAGCGGACTATACAATGAGCAGTTCTTC
cdr3_aa: CASSTGTSGLYNEQFF
j_call: TRBJ2-1
d_call: TRBD2
v_call: TRBV18
clone_size: .
cdr3_length: 16

cdr3_nt: TGTGCCAGCAGTTCCCCCTCTCTAACTAGCGGGAGATTCGATACGCAGTATTTT
cdr3_aa: CASSSPSLTSGRFDTQYF
j_call: TRBJ2-3
d_call: TRBD2
v_call: TRBV28
clone_size: .
cdr3_length: 18

cdr3_nt: TGTGCCATCAGTGATATGGGAGCTAGCCGCTACGAGCAGTACTTC
cdr3_aa: CAISDMGASRYEQYF
j_call: TRBJ2-7
d_call: .
v_call: TRBV10-3
clone_size: .
cdr3_length: 15